This T cell receptor (beta chain) came from a study of shared clonotypes between healthy human individuals. Investigators divided CD4+ cells into CD45RA+ naive and CD45RA-negative memory subsets. CDR3 length: 14 residues. Trimming removed 2 bases from V and 5 bases from J; junction bases left unmatched: 7. CDR1 and CDR2 from the germline V gene are GTSNPN and SVGIG (reference sequence). Deep level was the assay's run setting. Original processing methods: Filtering was not the same, since immunoSEQ gave junction-only sequences without quality scores. This table comes from immunoSEQ multiplex PCR, and its TCRdb copy is limited to in-frame clones, with some not included. That table is the source of V, J and clone size, and D and trimming were worked out from the DNA. In the table there are millions of clones, approximately 95% of which are singletons.

The chain combines TRBV30 with TRBJ2-7, with 9 bases aligning to TRBD1. This clonotype was sampled from a man younger than 30 in good health. Material: naive CD4+ T cells sorted from blood. The subset is: CD45RA+ positively selected. In DNA form, the CDR3 reads TGTGCCTGGAGTCCGGGACAGGGCATAAACGAGCAGTACTTC. Protein: CAWSPGQGINEQYF.